This T cell receptor beta chain derives from a study of CXCR3-negative and CXCR3-positive naive CD8 T cells. All TRB cDNA libraries came from 5' RACE performed with UMI labels. TCRdb re-called the 5' RACE reads and catalogs CDR3 proteins one per entry, DNA excluded. The sample includes roughly 24,000 distinct CDR3 sequences. The CDR3 has 14 residues. Germline loops: CDR1 SNHLY, CDR2 FYNNEI. The chain joins TRBV2 to TRBJ2-7. Sample: memory CD8+ T cells from blood. The receptor was isolated from a human donor in good health. Some clones in this sample may be carry-over from other donors' samples. The CDR3 reads CASSELSGRIEQYF.